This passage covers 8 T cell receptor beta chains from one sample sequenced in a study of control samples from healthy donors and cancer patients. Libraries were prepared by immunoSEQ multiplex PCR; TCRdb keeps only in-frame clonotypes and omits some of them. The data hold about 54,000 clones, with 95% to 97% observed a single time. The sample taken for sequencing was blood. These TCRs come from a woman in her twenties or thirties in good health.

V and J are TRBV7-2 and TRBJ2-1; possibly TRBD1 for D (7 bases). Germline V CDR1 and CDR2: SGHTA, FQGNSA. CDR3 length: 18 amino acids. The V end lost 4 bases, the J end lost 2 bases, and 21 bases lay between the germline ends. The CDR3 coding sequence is TGTGCCAGCAGCTCCCCTTCGCGGGGTCAGGGGGCCTACAATGAGCAGTTCTTC. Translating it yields CASSSPSRGQGAYNEQFF.

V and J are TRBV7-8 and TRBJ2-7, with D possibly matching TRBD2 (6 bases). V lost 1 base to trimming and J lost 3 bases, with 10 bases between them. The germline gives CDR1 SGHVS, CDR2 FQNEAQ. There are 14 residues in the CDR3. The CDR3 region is CASSLDLGGYEQYF. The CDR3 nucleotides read TGTGCCAGCAGCTTAGATTTGGGGGGCTACGAGCAGTACTTC.

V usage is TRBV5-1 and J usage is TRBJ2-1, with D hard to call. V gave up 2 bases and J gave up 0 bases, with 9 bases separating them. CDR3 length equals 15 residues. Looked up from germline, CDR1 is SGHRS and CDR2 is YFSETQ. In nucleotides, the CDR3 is TGCGCCAGCAGCTTAGACTCGAGCTCCTACAATGAGCAGTTCTTC. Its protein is CASSLDSSSYNEQFF.

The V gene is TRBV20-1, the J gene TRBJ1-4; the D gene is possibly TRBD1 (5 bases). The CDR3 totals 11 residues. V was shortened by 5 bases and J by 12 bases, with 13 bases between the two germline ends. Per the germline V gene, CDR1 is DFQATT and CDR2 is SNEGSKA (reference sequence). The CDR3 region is CSAQGFVELFF. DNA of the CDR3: TGCAGTGCTCAGGGCTTTGTGGAACTGTTTTTT.

The CDR3 protein is CASSNPPEYGYTF. The CDR3 nucleotides read TGTGCCAGCTCAAACCCGCCCGAGTATGGCTACACCTTC. This chain uses TRBV18 with TRBJ1-2; D is unclear. Looked up from germline, CDR1 is KGHSH and CDR2 is LQKENI. This CDR3 has 13 residues. Trimming pared 5 bases from V and 5 bases from J, leaving 12 bases between.

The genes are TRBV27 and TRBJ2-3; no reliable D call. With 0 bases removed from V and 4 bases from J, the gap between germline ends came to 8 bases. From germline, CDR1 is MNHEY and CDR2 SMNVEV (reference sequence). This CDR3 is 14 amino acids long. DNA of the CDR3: TGTGCCAGCAGTTTATCGTTAGCACCAGATACGCAGTATTTT. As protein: CASSLSLAPDTQYF.

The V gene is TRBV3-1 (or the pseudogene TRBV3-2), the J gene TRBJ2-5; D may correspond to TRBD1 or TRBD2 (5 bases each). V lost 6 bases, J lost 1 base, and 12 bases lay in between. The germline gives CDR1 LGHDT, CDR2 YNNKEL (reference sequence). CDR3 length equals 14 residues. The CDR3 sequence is CASRKSGAQETQYF. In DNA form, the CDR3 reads TGTGCCAGCAGGAAATCCGGGGCCCAAGAGACCCAGTACTTC.

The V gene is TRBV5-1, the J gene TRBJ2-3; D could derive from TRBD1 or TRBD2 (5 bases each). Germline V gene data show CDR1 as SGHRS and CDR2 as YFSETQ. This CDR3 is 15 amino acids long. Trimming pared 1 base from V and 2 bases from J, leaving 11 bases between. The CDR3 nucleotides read TGCGCCAGCAGCTTGCCCCTCGGGACCACAGATACGCAGTATTTT. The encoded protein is CASSLPLGTTDTQYF.